This TCR beta chain was identified during a study of identical twins. The study's findings and limits: Recombination models fit unrelated individuals' TCR alpha sharing but underestimated twins'.

Note on this clonotype: The antigen is not known.

Germline lookup yields CDR1 SGHAT and CDR2 FQNNGV. The CDR3 is made up of 14 amino acids. Trimming cost V 2 bases and J 6 bases, with 14 bases left between them. TCRdb re-called the 5' RACE reads through MiXCR, storing one row per CDR3 protein. The repertoire holds hundreds of thousands of distinct CDR3 sequences, with 15% to 20% as singletons. These data are also associated with another study on T cells expressing NK-cell markers. Per that study: Seropositivity for HCMV was found in seven of the eight sequenced donors, with one seronegative.

The rearrangement uses TRBV11-2 and TRBJ2-7; D is undetermined. This TCR derives from a woman younger than 35 in good health. The sequenced sample was PBMCs. The CDR3 reads CASSLSLGFREQYF. Written as DNA, the CDR3 is TGTGCCAGCAGCTTAAGCCTAGGTTTCCGCGAGCAGTACTTC. The full variable domain, its missing parts supplied by reference TRBV11-2 and TRBJ2-7, is EAGVAQSPRYKIIEKRQSVAFWCNPISGHATLYWYQQILGQGPKLLIQFQNNGVVDDSQLPKDRFSAERLKGVDSTLKIQPAKLEDSAVYLCASSLSLGFREQYFGPGTRLTVT.